This TCR beta chain was observed in a study of T cell repertoires in cytomegalovirus infection. On this clonotype: As yet, its antigen is unknown.

This CDR3 has 15 residues. In germline, CDR1 is SGHVS, CDR2 FQNEAQ. Trimming removed 3 bases at V and 7 bases at J, with 13 bases between. MiXCR was run by TCRdb on the reads, yielding one entry per CDR3 protein. The profile shows around 800,000 distinct CDR3 sequences, 30% to 35% of them singletons. This sample comprised cultured CD8+ T cells from PBMCs, obtained from culture after CMV antigen stimulation. The source of this sequence is a human donor in good health (CMV status not recorded). Some clones in this sample may be carry-over from other donors' samples. The chain carries TRBV7-8 and TRBJ1-6; D is unresolved. The CDR3 spells CASSFGPIGNSPLHF. CDR3 DNA: TGTGCCAGCAGCTTTGGACCTATAGGGAATTCACCCCTCCACTTT.